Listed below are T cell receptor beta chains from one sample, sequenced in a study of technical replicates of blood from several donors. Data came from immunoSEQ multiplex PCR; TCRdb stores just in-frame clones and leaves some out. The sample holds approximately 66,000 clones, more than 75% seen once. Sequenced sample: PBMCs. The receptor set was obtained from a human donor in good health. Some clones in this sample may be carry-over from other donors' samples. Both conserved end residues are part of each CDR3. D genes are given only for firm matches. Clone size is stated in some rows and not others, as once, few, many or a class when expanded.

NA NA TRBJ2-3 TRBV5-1 TGCGCCAGCAGCCCGACTAGTGGGACAGATACGCAGTATTTT CASSPTSGTDTQYF
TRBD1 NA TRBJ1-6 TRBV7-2 TGTGCCAGCAGAGCCGGGACAGGGATTAATTCACCCCTCCACTTT CASRAGTGINSPLHF
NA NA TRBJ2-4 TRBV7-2 TGTGCCAGCAGCTTAGCCGGGAAGCTAGACATTCAGTACTTC CASSLAGKLDIQYF
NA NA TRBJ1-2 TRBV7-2 TGTGCCAGCAGCTTGAACAGTCTGGAAGACTATGGCTACACCTTC CASSLNSLEDYGYTF
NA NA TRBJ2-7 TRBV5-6 TGTGCCAGCGCGGTAGCAGGGCCTTACGAGCAGTACTTC CASAVAGPYEQYF
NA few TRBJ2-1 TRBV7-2 TGTGCCAGCAGCTTAGCCCATTCCAGCGGGCTCAATGAGCAGTTCTTC CASSLAHSSGLNEQFF
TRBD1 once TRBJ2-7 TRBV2 TGTGCCAGCAAGGGGGGACAGGGTTACTACGAGCAGTACTTC CASKGGQGYYEQYF
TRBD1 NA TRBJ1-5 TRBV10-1 TGCGCCAGCAGTGACTCAGTCCCGGGACAGTCTAATAGCAATCAGCCCCAGCATTTT CASSDSVPGQSNSNQPQHF
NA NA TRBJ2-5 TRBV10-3 TGTGCCATCAGTGAGCCGATCTGGGACACAAGAAAAGAGACCCAGTACTTC CAISEPIWDTRKETQYF
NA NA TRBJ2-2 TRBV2 TGTGCCAGCAGGCGGGCAGGGAACACCGGGGAGCTGTTTTTT CASRRAGNTGELFF
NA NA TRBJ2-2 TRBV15 TGTGCCACCAGCAGGCGGGCTCCCACGTCTACCGGGGAGCTGTTTTTT CATSRRAPTSTGELFF
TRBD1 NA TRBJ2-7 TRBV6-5 TGTGCCAGCAGCCGACAGGGGTACGACGAGCAGTACTTC CASSRQGYDEQYF
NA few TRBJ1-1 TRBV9 TGTGCCAGCAGCGTAGTATATCCAGGGAGGCTGAACACTGAAGCTTTCTTT CASSVVYPGRLNTEAFF
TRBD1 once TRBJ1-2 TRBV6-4 TGTGCCAGCAGGCCCGGGGGACAGGGCGAGGGCTACACCTTC CASRPGGQGEGYTF
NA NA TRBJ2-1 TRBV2 TGTGCCAGCAGTGAAGCCAGTAGCCTCGTAGGAAACAATGAGCAGTTCTTC CASSEASSLVGNNEQFF
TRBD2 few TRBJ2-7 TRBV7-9 TGTGCCAGCAGCTTAGTGGCTAGCGGGGTCTACGAGCAGTACTTC CASSLVASGVYEQYF
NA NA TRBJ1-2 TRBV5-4 TGTGCCAGCAAGTTGGCAGGCCGGGGGTATGGCTACACCTTC CASKLAGRGYGYTF